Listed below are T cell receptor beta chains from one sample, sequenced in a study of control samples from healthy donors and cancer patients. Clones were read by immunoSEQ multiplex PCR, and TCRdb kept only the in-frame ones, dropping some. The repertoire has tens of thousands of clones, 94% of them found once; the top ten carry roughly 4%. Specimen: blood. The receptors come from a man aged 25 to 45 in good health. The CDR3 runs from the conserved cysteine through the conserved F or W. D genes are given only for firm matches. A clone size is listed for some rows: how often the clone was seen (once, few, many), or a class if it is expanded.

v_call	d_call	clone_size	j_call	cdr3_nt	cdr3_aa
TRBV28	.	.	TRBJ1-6	TGTGCCAGCAGTTTATGGGTTTCACCCCTCCACTTT	CASSLWVSPLHF
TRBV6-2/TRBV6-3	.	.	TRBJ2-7	TGTGCCAGCAGTTACTCGATCGGGGGCGCGGACGAGCAGTACTTC	CASSYSIGGADEQYF
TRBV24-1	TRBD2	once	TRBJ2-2	TGTGCCACCAGAGGGACTAGCGGGAGTGGGAGCACCGGGGAGCTGTTTTTT	CATRGTSGSGSTGELFF
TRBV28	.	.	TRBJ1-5	TGTGCCAGCAGTACGCCCAGTGTAGAGTGGATGAGGCCCCAGCATTTT	CASSTPSVEWMRPQHF
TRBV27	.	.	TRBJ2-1	TGTGCCAGCAGTTTCCCGGCTGCTGGCAATGAGCAGTTCTTC	CASSFPAAGNEQFF
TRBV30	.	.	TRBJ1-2	TGTGCCTGGGAGAGGTCAGCCCGCGGCTATGGCTACACCTTC	CAWERSARGYGYTF
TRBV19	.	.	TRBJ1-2	TGTGCCAGTAGTAGAGGGCGGGAGGATGGCTACACCTTC	CASSRGREDGYTF
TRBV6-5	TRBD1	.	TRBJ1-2	TGTGCCAGCAGGATGACAGGGATTGCTAACTATGGCTACACCTTC	CASRMTGIANYGYTF
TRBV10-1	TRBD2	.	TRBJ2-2	TGCGCCAGCAGACGGACTAGCGGGAGGACCGGGGAGCTGTTTTTT	CASRRTSGRTGELFF
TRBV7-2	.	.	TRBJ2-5	TGTGCCAGCAGCTTAAGATACAGGGAGTTTTTGGAGACCCAGTACTTC	CASSLRYREFLETQYF
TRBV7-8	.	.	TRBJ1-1	TGTGCCAGCAGCTTACTGGGTATGAACACTGAAGCTTTCTTT	CASSLLGMNTEAFF
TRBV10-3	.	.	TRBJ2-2	TGTGCCATCAGTGAGCCCTCCCGGAACACCGGGGAGCTGTTTTTT	CAISEPSRNTGELFF
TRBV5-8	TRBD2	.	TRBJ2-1	TGTGCCAGCAGCAGGAGCGGGAGATCCTACAATGAGCAGTTCTTC	CASSRSGRSYNEQFF
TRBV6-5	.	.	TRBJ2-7	TGTGCCAGCTCTCGTTCCGTGGGGCAGCAGTACTTC	CASSRSVGQQYF
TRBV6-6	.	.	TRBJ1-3	TGTGCCAGCAGTCCTCAAGACAGGAACTCTGGAAACACCATATATTTT	CASSPQDRNSGNTIYF
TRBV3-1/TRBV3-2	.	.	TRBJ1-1	TGTGCCTCGCGGGGGGGCGACATGAACACTGAAGCTTTCTTT	CASRGGDMNTEAFF
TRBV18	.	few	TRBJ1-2	TGTGCCAGCTCGCCCAGACTGGACGGGATGAGTGGCTACACCTTC	CASSPRLDGMSGYTF